These 22 T cell receptor beta chains originate from one sample sequenced in a study of Graves' ophthalmopathy and Graves' hyperthyroidism. RNA transcripts served as template for amplifying TCR beta CDR3 sequences. Investigators did first-round RT-PCR with HTBI primers, then second-round multiplex PCR. TCRdb processed the multiplex PCR reads anew with MiXCR; each CDR3 protein has one entry. The sample lists about 620,000 distinct CDR3 sequences, 20% to 25% occurring once. The sample comprised peripheral blood. The receptors derive from a woman aged 18-29 years with stable Graves' hyperthyroidism. Some clones in this sample may be carry-over from other donors' samples.

In DNA, the CDR3 is TGTGCCAGCAGTTACCTTACCGGGACAGGAGGTGGCTACACCTTC. Protein: CASSYLTGTGGGYTF. This chain links TRBV6-5 with TRBJ1-2; 8 nucleotides line up with TRBD1. The CDR3 contains 15 residues. Looked up from germline, CDR1 is MNHEY and CDR2 is SVGAGI. V lost 2 bases, J lost 7 bases, and 9 bases stayed unmatched.

This clonotype was found many times. The genes are TRBV27 and TRBJ2-5; the match to TRBD2 covers 12 bases. V gave up 6 bases and J gave up 7 bases; unmatched junction bases: 3. This CDR3 comprises 13 residues. Per the germline V gene, CDR1 is MNHEY and CDR2 is SMNVEV (reference sequence). The CDR3 loop reads CASSRTSGTTQYF. DNA for the CDR3: TGTGCCAGCAGCAGGACTAGCGGGACGACCCAGTACTTC.

This clonotype has only a few counts. The CDR3 coding sequence is TGCAGTGCTAGACGACAGGACCTGAACACTGAAGCTTTCTTT. Translation gives CSARRQDLNTEAFF. This chain connects TRBV20-1 to TRBJ1-1; a possible D gene is TRBD1 (6 bases). The CDR3 spans 14 residues. Germline CDR1 reads DFQATT; CDR2 reads SNEGSKA (reference sequence). The V gene lost 2 bases and the J gene lost 0 bases, with 10 bases spanning the gap.

This clonotype came up many times. As the CDR3 is not closed by the conserved phenylalanine or tryptophan, this likely results from a read error. This sequence joins TRBV28 and TRBJ2-2, with 8 bases aligning to TRBD2. Germline lookup yields CDR1 MDHEN and CDR2 SYDVKM. CDR3 length: 15 amino acids. The V gene end was trimmed by 7 bases and the J gene end by 2 bases; junction bases not matched to a gene: 6. This CDR3 reads CASIAGGDNTGELFS. The CDR3 region has the DNA TGTGCCAGCATTGCGGGAGGAGATAACACCGGGGAGCTGTTTTCT.

This clonotype was detected many times. This chain uses TRBV5-1 with TRBJ2-7, with D uncertain. Germline V gene sequence: CDR1 SGHRS, CDR2 YFSETQ. This CDR3 comprises 14 residues. V was pared by 4 bases and J by 0 bases, with 11 bases between. CDR3 DNA: TGCGCCAGCAGCCTCGCGGCCTCCTCCTACGAGCAGTACTTC. This sequence encodes CASSLAASSYEQYF.

This clonotype was seen at least ten times. V and J are TRBV12-3 or TRBV12-4 and TRBJ2-7, with 10 bases fitting TRBD2. The CDR3 consists of 15 residues. With 6 bases clipped from V and 3 bases from J, the junction kept 8 bases outside the gene matches. The CDR3 DNA follows: TGTGCCAGCAGCCGCGGGACTAGCGAGGTCTACGAGCAGTACTTC. Its translation: CASSRGTSEVYEQYF.

This clonotype was recorded many times. A clone one base away is much larger, so this may be a read error. V usage is TRBV6-2 or TRBV6-3 and J usage is TRBJ2-7; D may be TRBD2 (6 bases). The CDR3 is 12 amino acids. Germline V gives CDR1 MNHEY, CDR2 SVGEGT. Written as DNA, the CDR3 is TGTGCCAGCAGTTCCCACGGGGGAGAGCGGTACTTC. Translated, it gives CASSSHGGERYF.

The CDR3 loop is CAWSVQGRGAQHF. Written as DNA, the CDR3 is TGTGCCTGGAGTGTACAGGGAAGGGGCGCCCAGCATTTT. The chain carries TRBV30 and TRBJ1-5, with a weak D call TRBD1 (6 bases). CDR1 and CDR2 (germline): GTSNPN, SVGIG (reference sequence). V was cut by 0 bases and J by 11 bases, with 14 bases left in between. This CDR3 comprises 13 residues.

The V gene is TRBV3-1, the J gene TRBJ1-3; 7 bases match TRBD1. CDR3 length equals 20 residues. CDR1 LGHDT and CDR2 YNNKEL come from the germline V gene (reference sequence). With 1 base clipped from V and 0 bases from J, the junction kept 15 bases outside the gene matches. CDR3 loop: CASSQVVGTDQPSSGNTIYF. The CDR3 nucleotides are TGTGCCAGCAGCCAAGTTGTTGGGACAGACCAACCCAGCTCTGGAAACACCATATATTTT. The variable domain in full, with the rest retrieved from reference TRBV3-1 and TRBJ1-3, is DTAVSQTPKYLVTQMGNDKSIKCEQNLGHDTMYWYKQDSKKFLKIMFSYNNKELIINETVPNRFSPKSPDKAHLNLHINSLELGDSAVYFCASSQVVGTDQPSSGNTIYFGEGSWLTVV.

This clonotype was detected many times. V gene TRBV20-1 combines with J gene TRBJ1-3; the D is unclear. The germline V gene encodes CDR1 DFQATT and CDR2 SNEGSKA (reference sequence). The CDR3 consists of 13 residues. V was trimmed by 6 bases and J by 0 bases, leaving 9 bases between them. The CDR3 nucleotides are TGCAGTGCAGGGCGGCTCTCTGGAAACACCATATATTTT. Translating it yields CSAGRLSGNTIYF.

The CDR3 spells CASSQGTGGTGNTIYF. The CDR3 DNA is TGTGCCAGCAGCCAAGGAACAGGGGGGACTGGAAACACCATATATTTT. This chain joins TRBV4-2 and TRBJ1-3, with 8 bases identical to TRBD1. V shed 1 base, J shed 2 bases, and the junction held 4 bases outside the gene matches. The CDR3 covers 16 residues. Per the germline V gene, CDR1 is LGHNA and CDR2 is YNFKEQ.

This chain joins TRBV12-3 or TRBV12-4 and TRBJ2-7; 7 bases line up with TRBD1. The length of the CDR3 is 12 residues. J gave up 6 bases and V 8 bases, and 7 bases lay outside the gene matches. CDR3 protein: CASGWPGGEQYF. The DNA for the CDR3 is TGTGCCAGCGGATGGCCAGGGGGCGAGCAGTACTTC.

The table lists this clonotype with many counts. The chain couples TRBV27 to TRBJ2-7; TRBD2 aligns across 8 bases. With V trimmed by 0 bases and J by 2 bases, 6 bases remained unmatched. Per the germline V gene, CDR1 is MNHEY and CDR2 is SMNVEV (reference sequence). This CDR3 region has 16 residues. CDR3: CASSLSGRAGAYEQYF. DNA for the CDR3: TGTGCCAGCAGTTTATCGGGGCGAGCGGGGGCCTACGAGCAGTACTTC.

The table lists this clonotype with a few counts. V usage is TRBV19 and J usage is TRBJ2-2; 11 bases are a match to TRBD2. Germline V CDR1 and CDR2: LNHDA, SQIVND (reference sequence). CDR3 size: 15 residues. With V trimmed by 10 bases and J by 2 bases, 6 bases remained unmatched. The CDR3 sequence is CATRLAGINTGELFF. CDR3 nucleotides: TGTGCCACCAGACTAGCGGGGATTAACACCGGGGAGCTGTTTTTT.

V usage is TRBV28 and J usage is TRBJ1-2, with D perhaps matching TRBD1 (5 bases). Germline CDR1 reads MDHEN; CDR2 reads SYDVKM. The CDR3 totals 15 residues. V dropped 3 bases and J dropped 2 bases, with 13 bases sitting between them. The CDR3 sequence: CASSFQGYSNYGYTF. The CDR3 DNA follows: TGTGCCAGCAGTTTCCAGGGCTACTCAAACTATGGCTACACCTTC.

The sample holds many counts of this clonotype. The rearrangement links TRBV20-1 to TRBJ1-2; 10 nucleotides line up with TRBD1. Germline trimming cut 3 bases from V and 3 bases from J; bases unmatched to any gene: 4. CDR3 length: 14 amino acids. The germline V gene encodes CDR1 DFQATT and CDR2 SNEGSKA (reference sequence). CDR3 amino acids: CSASRGTGDYGYTF. The CDR3 region has the DNA TGCAGTGCTAGTAGGGGGACAGGGGACTATGGCTACACCTTC.

This clonotype has a count of ten or more. This chain joins TRBV12-3 or TRBV12-4 and TRBJ1-5, with a tentative D call TRBD1 (5 bases). V dropped 3 bases and J dropped 3 bases, with 9 bases sitting between them. The CDR3 runs 14 residues. The CDR3 is CASSFRQFNQPQHF. The CDR3 DNA reads as TGTGCCAGCAGTTTTAGACAGTTCAATCAGCCCCAGCATTTT.

This clonotype showed up just a few times. The V call is TRBV24-1, the J call TRBJ2-2; D remains ambiguous. CDR3 size: 17 residues. V lost 5 bases and J lost 3, with 18 bases in between. From germline, CDR1 is KGHDR and CDR2 SFDVKD. CDR3 residues: CATSAPGPLRDTGELFF. The CDR3 DNA reads as TGTGCCACCAGTGCCCCGGGCCCCCTCCGGGACACCGGGGAGCTGTTTTTT.

The chain recombines TRBV7-2 with TRBJ2-7, with unresolved D. Trimming stripped 5 bases from V and 4 bases from J, with 12 bases between. This CDR3 comprises 13 residues. The germline CDR1 and CDR2 sequences are SGHTA and FQGNSA. For the CDR3, the DNA is TGTGCCAGCAGCCGGGCCACAAATTACGAGCAGTACTTC. This sequence encodes CASSRATNYEQYF.

This clonotype was seen more than once but under ten times. The V and J genes are TRBV12-3 or TRBV12-4 and TRBJ1-2; 11 bases fit TRBD1. V was clipped by 6 bases and J by 4 bases; unmatched bases: 4. This CDR3 is 14 amino acids long. CDR3 sequence: CASRGTGGSYGYTF. DNA of the CDR3: TGTGCCAGCAGGGGGACAGGGGGGAGCTATGGCTACACCTTC.

This clonotype turned up a few times. V usage is TRBV6-1 and J usage is TRBJ1-5; 8 bases agree with TRBD1. The V gene's germline CDR1 is MNHNS and CDR2 SASEGT. The CDR3 loop spans 16 amino acids. With 8 bases clipped from V and 0 bases from J, the junction kept 9 bases outside the gene matches. CDR3 residues: CASAPGTGYSNQPQHF. The CDR3 bases are TGTGCCAGCGCCCCGGGGACAGGTTATAGCAATCAGCCCCAGCATTTT.

The chain combines TRBV15 with TRBJ2-7; TRBD2 matches 12 bases. Per germline, CDR1 LNHNV and CDR2 YYDKDF (reference sequence). After removal of 7 bases from V and 5 bases from J, the junction contained 3 bases not matched to a gene. CDR3 size: 13 residues. Here the CDR3 reads CATKTSGSNEQYF. The CDR3 region has the DNA TGTGCCACCAAGACTAGCGGGAGTAACGAGCAGTACTTC.